Each of the 18 T cell receptor beta chains below was sequenced from the same sample in a study of T-cell reconstitution after alpha-beta-depleted transplantation in children (dated by TCRdb to about 2016). The library came from PCR. The sequencer listed for this sample is Illumina HiSeq 2500. TCR library preparation used molecular barcoding, with unique molecular identifiers applied to normalize quantification of the TCRbeta repertoire. TCRdb reprocessing: public reads trimmed at Q25 with fastp, clones called with MiXCR, in-frame beta chains kept. Entries that share a CDR3 protein sequence are merged under the most common genes and DNA. In all, the sample holds 170,000 or so distinct CDR3 sequences, and roughly 6.8% of those were seen once. Of the sample, 3% falls within the top ten clones. The sequenced sample was PBMCs from the stem cell graft donor, obtained from the stem cell graft. Receptors originate from a human donor who donated a stem cell graft to a child with Wiskott-Aldrich syndrome.

This clonotype was seen repeatedly, ten times or more. V gene TRBV6-2 or TRBV6-3 combines with J gene TRBJ1-2; the D is unclear. The V gene's germline CDR1 is MNHEY and CDR2 SVGEGT. The CDR3 runs 13 residues. Between the trimmed V and J ends, which lost 7 bases and 2 bases, there was a span of 11 bases. CDR3 amino acids: CASTFDLNYGYTF. The CDR3 nucleotides read TGTGCCAGCACCTTTGACCTAAACTATGGCTACACCTTC.

In this sample, this clonotype turned up many times. V and J are TRBV5-1 and TRBJ1-4, with D uncertain. CDR3 size: 15 residues. Trimming removed 4 bases from V and 0 bases from J, with 10 bases in between. CDR1 is SGHRS, CDR2 YFSETQ, per germline. The CDR3 sequence is CASSPTDATNEKLFF. Here the CDR3 DNA reads TGCGCCAGCAGCCCAACGGATGCAACTAATGAAAAACTGTTTTTT.

This clonotype was observed many times. CDR3 loop: CASSLGGHLSDEQFF. DNA of the CDR3: TGCGCCAGCAGCTTGGGCGGCCACCTTTCGGATGAGCAGTTCTTC. V gene TRBV5-1 combines with J gene TRBJ2-1; unclear D gene. Germline assignment: CDR1 SGHRS and CDR2 YFSETQ. V gave up 0 bases and J gave up 8 bases, with 15 bases separating them. This CDR3 is 15 amino acids long.

This clonotype was counted a few times. This chain joins TRBV7-6 and TRBJ2-5; D perhaps matches TRBD1 (6 bases). Trimming pared 5 bases from V and 1 base from J, leaving 11 bases between. The CDR3 is made up of 14 amino acids. Germline V lookup: CDR1 SGHVS, CDR2 FNYEAQ. Written as DNA, the CDR3 is TGTGCCAGCAGCATCAACAGGGTCCAAGAGACCCAGTACTTC. The encoded protein is CASSINRVQETQYF.

There are many counts of this clonotype. This sequence joins TRBV20-1 and TRBJ1-6; possible D gene TRBD1, 5 bases. This CDR3 spans 12 amino acids. The V gene lost 3 bases and the J gene lost 10 bases, with 10 bases spanning the gap. Germline-derived CDR1 and CDR2 are DFQATT and SNEGSKA (reference sequence). The CDR3 loop is CSASGGESPLHF. CDR3 DNA: TGCAGTGCTAGTGGGGGGGAATCACCCCTCCACTTT.

This clonotype was counted many times. The V call is TRBV10-3, the J call TRBJ2-7, with 9 bases fitting TRBD2. V was pared by 8 bases and J by 13 bases, with 24 bases of the junction left unmatched. The CDR3 totals 16 residues. Germline V CDR1 and CDR2: ENHRY, SYGVKD. The CDR3 DNA is TGTGCCATCTCTGACGGGGGGCTAATGGGTAGCGGGAGAAAATACTTC. Its protein is CAISDGGLMGSGRKYF.

There are many counts of this clonotype. CDR3 sequence reads: CASSDRFLDEQYF. The CDR3 DNA reads as TGTGCCAGCTCAGATCGTTTCCTCGACGAGCAGTACTTC. The chain uses TRBV18 and TRBJ2-7; D gene uncertain. Germline CDR1 and CDR2: KGHSH and LQKENI. The CDR3 has 13 amino acids. Deletions cut 5 bases from V and 5 bases from J, with 13 bases between.

The V and J genes are TRBV6-2 or TRBV6-3 and TRBJ1-5, with D perhaps TRBD1 (5 bases). CDR3 size: 13 residues. V shed 7 bases and J shed 6 bases, with 13 bases lying between them. Germline V CDR1 and CDR2: MNHEY, SVGEGT. The CDR3: CASIGRGCQPQHF. The CDR3 nucleotides read TGTGCCAGCATTGGGAGGGGATGTCAGCCCCAGCATTTT.

This clonotype was counted ten times or more. The J gene is TRBJ1-6, the V gene TRBV6-5; D might be TRBD1 (5 bases). Germline values: CDR1 MNHEY, CDR2 SVGAGI. The V gene lost 8 bases and the J gene lost 9 bases, with 14 bases spanning the gap. The CDR3 spans 13 residues. CDR3 residues: CASGVPGGSPLHF. The CDR3 bases are TGTGCCAGCGGCGTACCCGGGGGTTCACCCCTCCACTTT.

Ten or more counts support this clonotype. This chain connects TRBV6-5 to TRBJ2-7, with 7 positions matching TRBD1. CDR3 size: 12 residues. V dropped 5 bases and J dropped 6; count of bases not matched to a gene: 4. The germline V gene has CDR1 MNHEY and CDR2 SVGAGI. The CDR3 bases are TGTGCCAGCAGTAAGACAGGGTCCGAGCAGTACTTC. Translating it yields CASSKTGSEQYF.

This clonotype appeared many times. The chain couples TRBV24-1 to TRBJ2-7; TRBD1 agrees at 9 bases. Germline assignment: CDR1 KGHDR and CDR2 SFDVKD. This CDR3 region has 15 residues. V lost 3 bases, J lost 5 bases, and 7 bases stayed unmatched. The CDR3 region is CATSDPGTGIDEQYF. CDR3 sequence (DNA): TGTGCCACCAGTGATCCCGGGACAGGGATCGACGAGCAGTACTTC.

Many counts were recorded for this clonotype. V usage is TRBV6-5 and J usage is TRBJ2-1; D is perhaps TRBD2 (6 bases). With 4 bases removed from V and 7 bases from J, the gap between germline ends came to 11 bases. This CDR3 region has 13 residues. Germline-derived CDR1 and CDR2 are MNHEY and SVGAGI. CDR3 in DNA: TGTGCCAGCAGTTCGGGACTGGGGAATGAGCAGTTCTTC. The encoded protein is CASSSGLGNEQFF.

This clonotype was seen at least ten times. V and J are TRBV6-2 or TRBV6-3 and TRBJ2-1; no firm D call. Germline lookup yields CDR1 MNHEY and CDR2 SVGEGT. Trimming stripped 2 bases from V and 3 bases from J, with 5 bases between. CDR3 length equals 13 residues. This CDR3 is CASSYEDYNEQFF. The CDR3 DNA reads TGTGCCAGCAGTTACGAAGACTACAATGAGCAGTTCTTC.

To note about this clonotype: Compared with germline, one end of the junction differs, possibly owing to a read error. J is TRBJ2-7 and V is TRBV20-1; D remains unclear. CDR3 length equals 17 residues. CDR1 and CDR2 (germline): DFQATT, SNEGSKA (reference sequence). CDR3 nucleotide sequence: TGCTGTGCTAGTCCCCCTCTTTCTTATTTGGGCGCTTACGAGCAGTACTTC. It yields the protein CCASPPLSYLGAYEQYF.

This clonotype was seen more than once but under ten times. This chain uses TRBV30 with TRBJ2-3; TRBD2 matches at 9 bases. The CDR3 length is 16 residues. Germline V gene lookup returns CDR1 GTSNPN and CDR2 SVGIG (reference sequence). Unmatched junction bases numbered 8, after V lost 2 bases and J lost 2 bases. CDR3: CAWSIGLAFSTDTQYF. DNA for the CDR3: TGTGCCTGGAGTATTGGACTAGCGTTTTCCACAGATACGCAGTATTTT. Complete variable domain (other parts from reference TRBV30 and TRBJ2-3): SQTIHQWPATLVQPVGSPLSLECTVEGTSNPNLYWYRQAAGRGLQLLFYSVGIGQISSEVPQNLSASRPQDRQFILSSKKLLLSDSGFYLCAWSIGLAFSTDTQYFGPGTRLTVL.

This clonotype was counted many times. This rearrangement joins TRBV5-1 to TRBJ2-2, with D unresolved. The CDR3 extends over 13 amino acids. The V gene lost 2 bases and the J gene lost 8 bases, with 10 bases spanning the gap. Per germline, CDR1 SGHRS and CDR2 YFSETQ. In DNA form, the CDR3 reads TGCGCCAGCAGCTTAGGCCAGACAGGGGAGCTGTTTTTT. Its translation: CASSLGQTGELFF.

The chain employs TRBV5-4 and TRBJ2-1, with 9 positions matching TRBD2. From germline, CDR1 is SGHNT and CDR2 YYREEE (reference sequence). Germline trimming cut 0 bases from V and 8 bases from J; bases unmatched to any gene: 18. CDR3 size: 19 residues. The CDR3 DNA reads as TGTGCCAGCAGCTTGGCGGTTAGCGGGGGTCTAGGTCGCCGGGATGAGCAGTTCTTC. Its protein product is CASSLAVSGGLGRRDEQFF. Using reference TRBV5-4 and TRBJ2-1 for the parts outside the CDR3, the full variable domain is ETGVTQSPTHLIKTRGQQVTLRCSSQSGHNTVSWYQQALGQGPQFIFQYYREEENGRGNFPPRFSGLQFPNYSSELNVNALELDDSALYLCASSLAVSGGLGRRDEQFFGPGTRLTVL.

This clonotype appeared a few times. The rearrangement links TRBV7-8 to TRBJ2-1; TRBD1 agrees at 9 bases. Germline V CDR1 and CDR2: SGHVS, FQNEAQ. V dropped 5 bases and J dropped 7; count of bases not matched to a gene: 12. This CDR3 is 16 amino acids long. The DNA of the CDR3 is TGTGCCAGCAGCACGCGCCGGGACAGGGTACCGAATGAGCAGTTCTTC. Its protein product is CASSTRRDRVPNEQFF. Supplemented by reference TRBV7-8 and TRBJ2-1, the full variable domain reads GAGVSQSPRYKVAKRGQDVALRCDPISGHVSLFWYQQALGQGPEFLTYFQNEAQLDKSGLPSDRFFAERPEGSVSTLKIQRTQQEDSAVYLCASSTRRDRVPNEQFFGPGTRLTVL.